The T cell receptor (beta chain) described here comes from a study of blood T cell repertoires in COVID-19. Background on the study: From the United States, Italy and Spain came samples of acute and convalescent COVID-19. PBMCs, B-cell-depleted T cells, or T cells provided the cDNA or gDNA that made up the material.

As handled by the study authors: Amplified reference gene primers provided the basis for estimating nucleated cell counts. Method: immunoSEQ multiplex PCR; TCRdb's copy keeps in-frame clones and lacks some. The V and J calls and clone size are taken from that table; D and trimming were inferred from the DNA. The sample records over 100,000 clones, around four fifths being singletons. This CDR3 has 13 residues. Germline CDR1 is SGHNT and CDR2 is YENEEA. Trimming removed 4 bases from V and 4 bases from J, with 8 bases in between. The material sequenced was peripheral blood. The chain uses TRBV11-3 and TRBJ2-1; no definite D call. This receptor was identified in a man between 60 and 70 years old with active or convalescent COVID-19. CDR3 sequence: CASSYRDYNEQFF. DNA for the CDR3: TGTGCCAGCAGCTACAGAGATTACAATGAGCAGTTCTTC.